The 22 T cell receptor beta chains in this list originate from one sample, sequenced in a study of cytomegalovirus exposure and HLA in healthy donors. This PCR relied on a set of 60 Vbeta primers and 13 Jbeta primers. Assay used: immunoSEQ multiplex PCR; TCRdb lists only in-frame clones, some missing. Here the sample spans some 180,000 clones, roughly 77% being singletons. Sequencing used PBMCs. These receptor sequences come from a woman between 25 and 40 years old in good health and CMV-seronegative.

The chain joins TRBV5-5 to TRBJ2-2; TRBD1 aligns across 8 bases. Trimming at V came to 5 bases and at J to 0 bases, leaving 6 bases not matched to a gene. The CDR3 has 16 residues. Germline values: CDR1 SGHKS, CDR2 YYEKEE (reference sequence). CDR3 in amino acids: CASRRPGQANTGELFF. The CDR3 DNA reads as TGTGCCAGCAGACGCCCGGGACAGGCGAACACCGGGGAGCTGTTTTTT.

The chain is built from TRBV5-6 and TRBJ2-7, with 8 positions matching TRBD2. Germline V CDR1 and CDR2: SGHDT, YYEEEE. V was pared by 4 bases and J by 5 bases, with 8 bases of the junction left unmatched. CDR3 size: 14 residues. CDR3 sequence (DNA): TGTGCCAGCAGCCTTCTCGGGGGGGGCCACGAGCAGTACTTC. Protein product: CASSLLGGGHEQYF.

Comments on this clone: Germline and junction disagree at one end, which may indicate a read error. CDR3 in amino acids: CASSIDRGRNQPQHF. The CDR3 coding sequence is TGTGCCAGCAGCATAGACAGGGGCCGGAATCAGCCCCAGCATTTT. V and J are TRBV11-2 and TRBJ1-5; 8 bases fit TRBD1. The CDR3 has 15 residues. Germline CDR1 reads SGHAT; CDR2 reads FQNNGV.

The CDR3 DNA follows: TGTGCCAGCAGCTTAGGACAGGGACTCTACGAGCAGTACTTC. This sequence encodes CASSLGQGLYEQYF. The chain joins TRBV11-2 to TRBJ2-7; possible D gene TRBD1, 7 bases. Germline CDR1 and CDR2: SGHAT and FQNNGV. Trimming pared 1 base from V and 3 bases from J, leaving 10 bases between. This CDR3 comprises 14 residues.

J is TRBJ1-2 and V is TRBV6-1; D perhaps matches TRBD1 (5 bases). V gave up 7 bases and J gave up 7 bases, with 16 bases separating them. Germline CDR1 and CDR2: MNHNS and SASEGT. The length of the CDR3 is 13 residues. This CDR3 is CASIRWGVAGYTF. The CDR3 DNA reads TGTGCCAGCATTAGGTGGGGGGTGGCTGGCTACACCTTC.

This chain uses TRBV9 with TRBJ2-5; the match to TRBD2 covers 9 bases. Looked up from germline, CDR1 is SGDLS and CDR2 is YYNGEE. V trimming: 0 bases; J trimming: 5 bases; junction bases outside the gene matches: 8. The CDR3 has 16 amino acids. The CDR3 is CASSVAGGGAGETQYF. The CDR3 DNA reads as TGTGCCAGCAGCGTAGCTGGCGGGGGGGCTGGCGAGACCCAGTACTTC.

The chain employs TRBV10-3 and TRBJ2-1, with TRBD1 as a possible D gene (6 bases). Trimming stripped 3 bases from V and 15 bases from J, with 18 bases between. This CDR3 spans 13 amino acids. Germline V gene sequence: CDR1 ENHRY, CDR2 SYGVKD. The CDR3 region has the DNA TGTGCCATCAGTGACGGGACACTATCGGTGGGGTTCTTC. It translates to CAISDGTLSVGFF.

J is TRBJ2-7 and V is TRBV29-1; TRBD1 agrees at 8 bases. The J segment lost 3 bases and the V segment lost 7 bases, leaving 5 bases of the junction unmatched. Germline lookup yields CDR1 SQVTM and CDR2 ANQGSEA. The CDR3 is 12 residues long. DNA of the CDR3: TGCAGCGCCGGACAGGGAAACTACGAGCAGTACTTC. The encoded protein is CSAGQGNYEQYF.

This rearrangement joins TRBV6-6 to TRBJ2-3; TRBD2 matches 8 bases. V shed 5 bases, J shed 8 bases, and the junction held 15 bases outside the gene matches. The CDR3 covers 16 residues. Germline V gives CDR1 MNHNY, CDR2 SVGAGI (reference sequence). The CDR3 DNA follows: TGTGCCAGCAGTCCCCTCTTGGGCGGGGGGTCGGGTACGCAGTATTTT. Translated: CASSPLLGGGSGTQYF.

In DNA, the CDR3 is TGTGCCATCGCACAGGCATACAATGAGCAGTTCTTC. Its translation is CAIAQAYNEQFF. V gene TRBV10-3 combines with J gene TRBJ2-1; D perhaps matches TRBD1 (5 bases). The germline V gene has CDR1 ENHRY and CDR2 SYGVKD. This CDR3 has 12 amino acids. Trimming took off 8 bases at V and 4 bases at J, with 9 bases between the two ends.

This clone has just a few counts. J is TRBJ2-7 and V is TRBV18; tentative D call: TRBD1 (5 bases). V was cut by 2 bases and J by 6 bases, with 11 bases left in between. CDR1 and CDR2 from the germline V gene are KGHSH and LQKENI. The CDR3 covers 13 residues. CDR3 protein: CASSPNSGAEQYF. In DNA form, the CDR3 reads TGTGCCAGCTCACCAAATTCTGGGGCCGAGCAGTACTTC.

The chain is built from TRBV6-5 and TRBJ2-2; D unclear. Germline CDR1 reads MNHEY; CDR2 reads SVGAGI. This CDR3 spans 13 amino acids. V shed 2 bases and J shed 1 base, with 2 bases lying between them. CDR3 residues: CASSYLNTGELFF. CDR3 nucleotide sequence: TGTGCCAGCAGTTACCTGAACACCGGGGAGCTGTTTTTT.

The chain recombines TRBV25-1 with TRBJ1-5, with D perhaps TRBD1 (5 bases). Trimming left V 6 bases short and J 2 bases short, with 8 bases between. Germline CDR1 is MGHDK and CDR2 is SYGVNS. The CDR3 is made up of 13 amino acids. The CDR3 protein is CASRGVGNQPQHF. CDR3 coding DNA: TGTGCCAGCAGAGGGGTTGGCAATCAGCCCCAGCATTTT. The full variable domain, its missing parts supplied by reference TRBV25-1 and TRBJ1-5, is EADIYQTPRYLVIGTGKKITLECSQTMGHDKMYWYQQDPGMELHLIHYSYGVNSTEKGDLSSESTVSRIRTEHFPLTLESARPSHTSQYLCASRGVGNQPQHFGDGTRLSIL.

J is TRBJ2-6 and V is TRBV5-1; TRBD1 aligns across 7 bases. This CDR3 has 16 residues. Germline lookup yields CDR1 SGHRS and CDR2 YFSETQ. The junction had 6 bases not matched to a gene; V was cut back by 4 bases and J by 2 bases. The CDR3 DNA is TGCGCCAGCAGCCCTACAGGGGCAACTGGGGCCAACGTCCTGACTTTC. Amino acid sequence: CASSPTGATGANVLTF.

This chain uses TRBV5-1 with TRBJ1-2; D gene ambiguous. This CDR3 has 14 residues. Per germline, CDR1 SGHRS and CDR2 YFSETQ. V was clipped by 4 bases and J by 6 bases, with 16 bases between them. CDR3 amino acids: CASSPREPEDGYTF. The CDR3, as DNA: TGCGCCAGCAGCCCACGGGAGCCTGAGGATGGCTACACCTTC. Using reference TRBV5-1 and TRBJ1-2 for the parts outside the CDR3, the full variable domain is KAGVTQTPRYLIKTRGQQVTLSCSPISGHRSVSWYQQTPGQGLQFLFEYFSETQRNKGNFPGRFSGRQFSNSRSEMNVSTLELGDSALYLCASSPREPEDGYTFGSGTRLTVV.

This chain uses TRBV5-1 with TRBJ1-1; TRBD1 agrees at 7 bases. This CDR3 region has 15 residues. The germline V gene encodes CDR1 SGHRS and CDR2 YFSETQ. V lost 0 bases to trimming and J lost 1 base; unmatched junction nucleotides: 3. CDR3: CASSLVPGGNTEAFF. The CDR3 nucleotides read TGCGCCAGCAGCTTGGTTCCAGGGGGGAACACTGAAGCTTTCTTT.

CDR3 bases: TGTGCCTGTATTAACCCCGGGACAACAGATACGCAGTATTTT. Translated: CACINPGTTDTQYF. The chain combines TRBV30 with TRBJ2-3, with a weak D call TRBD1 (6 bases). The germline V gene has CDR1 GTSNPN and CDR2 SVGIG (reference sequence). V lost 6 bases, J lost 3 bases, and 16 bases lay in between. The CDR3 extends over 14 amino acids.

This rearrangement joins TRBV9 to TRBJ2-1, with a possible D match to TRBD2 (5 bases). The CDR3 contains 15 residues. The germline gives CDR1 SGDLS, CDR2 YYNGEE. V was cut by 4 bases and J by 0 bases, with 11 bases left in between. The CDR3 is CASSTAGSSYNEQFF. CDR3 nucleotide sequence: TGTGCCAGCAGCACAGCTGGGAGCTCCTACAATGAGCAGTTCTTC.

Notes on this clone: This specimen includes other DNA sequences encoding the same CDR3. The V and J genes are TRBV6-5 and TRBJ1-1, with D hard to call. CDR1 and CDR2 from the germline V gene are MNHEY and SVGAGI. Trimming took off 5 bases at V and 2 bases at J, with 12 bases between the two ends. This CDR3 region has 14 residues. The CDR3, as DNA: TGTGCCAGCAGTGGCTGGGCACCTAACACTGAAGCTTTCTTT. Protein: CASSGWAPNTEAFF.

This clone was seen only a few times. The J gene is TRBJ1-4, the V gene TRBV2; D is unclear. Germline loops: CDR1 SNHLY, CDR2 FYNNEI. The CDR3 sequence is 14 residues long. Trimming stripped 11 bases from V and 0 bases from J, with 13 bases between. The CDR3 DNA sequence: TGTGCCCCCGGAGGCGGCGCAACTAATGAAAAACTGTTTTTT. It yields the protein CAPGGGATNEKLFF.

The chain carries TRBV5-1 and TRBJ2-3; 11 nucleotides agree with TRBD2. Germline values: CDR1 SGHRS, CDR2 YFSETQ. Trimming took 0 bases from V and 4 from J; bases not matched to a gene: 4. This CDR3 spans 16 amino acids. The chain's CDR3 is CASSLGLAGSADTQYF. CDR3 bases: TGCGCCAGCAGCTTGGGACTAGCGGGGAGTGCAGATACGCAGTATTTT.

This chain joins TRBV5-8 and TRBJ1-3, with D tentatively TRBD1 (6 bases). This CDR3 has 15 amino acids. Trimming pared 4 bases from V and 0 bases from J, leaving 11 bases between. Per the germline V gene, CDR1 is SGHTS and CDR2 is YDEGEE. The CDR3 reads CASSIDRSSGNTIYF. Written as DNA, the CDR3 is TGTGCCAGCAGCATCGACAGGAGCTCTGGAAACACCATATATTTT.